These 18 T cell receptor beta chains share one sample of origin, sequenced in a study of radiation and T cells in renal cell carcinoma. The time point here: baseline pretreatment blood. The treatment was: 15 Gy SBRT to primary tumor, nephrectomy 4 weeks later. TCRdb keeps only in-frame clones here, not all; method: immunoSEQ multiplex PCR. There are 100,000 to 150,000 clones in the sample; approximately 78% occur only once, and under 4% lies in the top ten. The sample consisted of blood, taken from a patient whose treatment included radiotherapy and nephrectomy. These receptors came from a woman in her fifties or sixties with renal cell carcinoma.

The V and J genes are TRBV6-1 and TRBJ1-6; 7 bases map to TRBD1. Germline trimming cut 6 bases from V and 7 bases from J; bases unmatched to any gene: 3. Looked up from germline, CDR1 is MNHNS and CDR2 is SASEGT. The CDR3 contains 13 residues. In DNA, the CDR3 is TGTGCCAGCAGCGGACAGGAAAATTCACCCCTCCACTTT. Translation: CASSGQENSPLHF.

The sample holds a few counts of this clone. CDR3 residues: CASSLDRVNYGYTF. CDR3 sequence (DNA): TGCGCCAGCAGCTTGGACAGGGTTAACTATGGCTACACCTTC. The chain is built from TRBV5-1 and TRBJ1-2; maybe TRBD1 (6 bases). This CDR3 is 14 amino acids long. Germline V gives CDR1 SGHRS, CDR2 YFSETQ. With 0 bases removed from V and 1 base from J, the gap between germline ends came to 7 bases.

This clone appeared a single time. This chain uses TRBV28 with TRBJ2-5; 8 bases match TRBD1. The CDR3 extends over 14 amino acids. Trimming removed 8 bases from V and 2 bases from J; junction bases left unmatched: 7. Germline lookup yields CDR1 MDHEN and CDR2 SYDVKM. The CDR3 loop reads CASRRDRPQETQYF. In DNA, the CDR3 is TGTGCCAGCCGGCGGGACAGGCCGCAAGAGACCCAGTACTTC.

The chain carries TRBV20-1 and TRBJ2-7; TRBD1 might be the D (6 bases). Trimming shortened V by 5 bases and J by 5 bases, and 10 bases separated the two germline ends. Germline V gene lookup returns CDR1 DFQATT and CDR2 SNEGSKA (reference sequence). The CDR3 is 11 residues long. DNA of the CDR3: TGCAGTGCTGGCCCAGGGGACGAGCAGTACTTC. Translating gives CSAGPGDEQYF.

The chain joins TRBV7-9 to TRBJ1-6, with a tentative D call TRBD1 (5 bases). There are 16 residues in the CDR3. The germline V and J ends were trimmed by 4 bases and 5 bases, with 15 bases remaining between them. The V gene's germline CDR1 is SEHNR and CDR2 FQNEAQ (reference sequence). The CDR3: CASSSGLVGDNSPLHF. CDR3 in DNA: TGTGCCAGCAGCTCAGGGCTGGTGGGGGATAATTCACCCCTCCACTTT.

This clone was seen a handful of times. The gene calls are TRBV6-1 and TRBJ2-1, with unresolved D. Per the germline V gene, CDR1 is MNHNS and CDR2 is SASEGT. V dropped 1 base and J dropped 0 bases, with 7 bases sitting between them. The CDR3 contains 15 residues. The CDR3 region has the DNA TGTGCCAGCAGTGAAGGACCTAGCTCCTACAATGAGCAGTTCTTC. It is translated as CASSEGPSSYNEQFF.

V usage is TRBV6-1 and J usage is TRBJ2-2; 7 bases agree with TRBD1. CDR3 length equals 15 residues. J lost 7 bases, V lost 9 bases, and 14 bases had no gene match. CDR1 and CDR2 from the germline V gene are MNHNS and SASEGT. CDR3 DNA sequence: TGTGCCAGTAAAAAACAGGGGAAATCAGGCGGGGAGCTGTTTTTT. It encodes CASKKQGKSGGELFF.

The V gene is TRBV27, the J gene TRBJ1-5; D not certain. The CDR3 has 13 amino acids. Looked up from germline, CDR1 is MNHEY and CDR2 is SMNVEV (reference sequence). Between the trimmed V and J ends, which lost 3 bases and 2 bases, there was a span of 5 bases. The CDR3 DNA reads TGTGCCAGCAGTTTGATCGGCAATCAGCCCCAGCATTTT. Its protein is CASSLIGNQPQHF.

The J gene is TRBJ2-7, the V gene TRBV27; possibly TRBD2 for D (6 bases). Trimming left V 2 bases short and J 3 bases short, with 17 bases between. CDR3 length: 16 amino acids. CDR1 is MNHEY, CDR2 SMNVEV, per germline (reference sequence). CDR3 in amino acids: CASSLSGGNIYYEQYF. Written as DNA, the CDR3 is TGTGCCAGCAGTTTAAGTGGGGGGAACATCTACTACGAGCAGTACTTC.

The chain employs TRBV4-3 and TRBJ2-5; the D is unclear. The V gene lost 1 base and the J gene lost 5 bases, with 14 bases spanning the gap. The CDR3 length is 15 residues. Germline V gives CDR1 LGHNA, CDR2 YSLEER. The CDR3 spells CASSQGWQSRETQYF. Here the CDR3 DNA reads TGCGCCAGCAGCCAAGGCTGGCAATCCCGGGAGACCCAGTACTTC.

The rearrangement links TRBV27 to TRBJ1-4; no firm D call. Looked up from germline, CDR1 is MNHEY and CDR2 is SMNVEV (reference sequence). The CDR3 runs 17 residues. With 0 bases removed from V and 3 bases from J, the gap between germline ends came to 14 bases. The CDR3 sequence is CASSLSYYRKANEKLFF. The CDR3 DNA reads TGTGCCAGCAGTTTATCGTACTACCGAAAGGCTAATGAAAAACTGTTTTTT.

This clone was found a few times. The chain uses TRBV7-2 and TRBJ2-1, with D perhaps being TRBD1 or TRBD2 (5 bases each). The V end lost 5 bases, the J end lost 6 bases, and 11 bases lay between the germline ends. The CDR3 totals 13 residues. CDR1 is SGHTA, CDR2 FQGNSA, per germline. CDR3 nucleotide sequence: TGTGCCAGCAGCACAGTTGGGGGCAATGAGCAGTTCTTC. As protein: CASSTVGGNEQFF.

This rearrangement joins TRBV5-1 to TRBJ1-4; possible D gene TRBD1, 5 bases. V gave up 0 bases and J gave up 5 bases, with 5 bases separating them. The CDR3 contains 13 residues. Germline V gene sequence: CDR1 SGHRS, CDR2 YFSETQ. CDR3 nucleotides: TGCGCCAGCAGCTTGGGACAGAATGAAAAACTGTTTTTT. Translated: CASSLGQNEKLFF.

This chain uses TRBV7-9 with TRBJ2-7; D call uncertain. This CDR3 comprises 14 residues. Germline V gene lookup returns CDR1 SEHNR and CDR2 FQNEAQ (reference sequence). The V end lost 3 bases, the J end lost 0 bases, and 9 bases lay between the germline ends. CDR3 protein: CASSFPGASYEQYF. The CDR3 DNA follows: TGTGCCAGCAGCTTCCCCGGCGCCTCCTACGAGCAGTACTTC.

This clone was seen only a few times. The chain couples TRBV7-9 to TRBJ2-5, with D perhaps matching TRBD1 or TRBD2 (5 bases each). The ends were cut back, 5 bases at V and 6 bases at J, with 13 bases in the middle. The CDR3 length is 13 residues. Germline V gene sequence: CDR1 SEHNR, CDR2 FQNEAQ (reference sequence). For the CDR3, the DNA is TGTGCCAGCAGCGGGGACCCTTCCAAGACCCAGTACTTC. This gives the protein CASSGDPSKTQYF.

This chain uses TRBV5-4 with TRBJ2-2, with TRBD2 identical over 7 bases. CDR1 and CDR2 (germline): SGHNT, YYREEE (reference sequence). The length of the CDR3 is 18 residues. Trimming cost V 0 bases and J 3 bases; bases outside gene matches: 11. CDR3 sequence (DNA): TGTGCCAGCAGCTTGGACGGGGGGAGATTTTCTCACACCGGGGAGCTGTTTTTT. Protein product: CASSLDGGRFSHTGELFF.

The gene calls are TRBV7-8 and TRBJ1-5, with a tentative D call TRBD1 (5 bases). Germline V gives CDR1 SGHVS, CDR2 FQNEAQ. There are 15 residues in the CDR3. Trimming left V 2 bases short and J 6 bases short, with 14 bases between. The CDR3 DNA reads TGTGCCAGCAGCTTAATCCAGGGAATCAGTCAGCCCCAGCATTTT. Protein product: CASSLIQGISQPQHF.

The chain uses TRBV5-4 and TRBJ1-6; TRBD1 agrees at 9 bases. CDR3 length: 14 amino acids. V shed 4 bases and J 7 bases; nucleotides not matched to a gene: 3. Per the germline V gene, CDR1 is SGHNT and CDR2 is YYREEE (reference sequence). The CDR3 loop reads CASSRDRVNSPLHF. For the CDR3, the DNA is TGTGCCAGCAGCCGGGACAGGGTAAATTCACCCCTCCACTTT.